A selection of T cell receptor beta chains follows, all from one sample in a study of T cell repertoires in cytomegalovirus infection. TCRdb reprocessed the reads via MiXCR and lists one record per CDR3 protein. The sample contains roughly 80,000 distinct CDR3 sequences, 35% to 45% of which appear only once. Their target antigens are unknown. Sequenced material: CD8+ T cells from cultured PBMCs, taken from culture after CMV antigen stimulation. The receptors stem from a human donor in good health (CMV status not recorded). Some clones in this sample may be carry-over from other donors' samples. Each CDR3 is given with its conserved first and last residue. D genes are given only for firm matches. The listing skips clone size in some rows; elsewhere it reads once, few, many or a size class.

d_gene	v_gene	j_gene	abundance	CDR3nt	CDR3aa
NA	TRBV11-2	TRBJ1-1	NA	TGTGCCAGCAGCTTTAGTAAGGGAATTGAAGCTTTCTTT	CASSFSKGIEAFF
NA	TRBV12-3/TRBV12-4	TRBJ1-2	NA	TGTGCCAGCAGTTCCCCCTTGACAGTTAACTATGGCTACACCTTC	CASSSPLTVNYGYTF
NA	TRBV29-1	TRBJ1-2	NA	TGCAGCGCCTCCCCCCCGAGGGGAGACTATGGCTACACCTTC	CSASPPRGDYGYTF
NA	TRBV20-1	TRBJ2-7	NA	TGCAGTGCTAAGTCGAGTTACCTACAGAGTCGGAGCTACGAGCAGTACTTC	CSAKSSYLQSRSYEQYF
NA	TRBV6-6	TRBJ1-1	NA	TGTGCCAGCAGAGACGATGAAGCTTTCTTT	CASRDDEAFF
TRBD2	TRBV20-1	TRBJ2-1	NA	TGCAGCGCGGGACTAGCGGGGGGGGGAACCTACAATGAGCAGTTCTTC	CSAGLAGGGTYNEQFF
NA	TRBV7-4	TRBJ1-2	NA	TGTGCCCTCGAGCACGGCTATGGCTACACCTTC	CALEHGYGYTF
NA	TRBV5-6	TRBJ1-5	few	TGTGCCAGCAGCCCACAATCGGGACCCATTCACCAGCAGCATTTT	CASSPQSGPIHQQHF
TRBD2	TRBV4-1	TRBJ2-3	NA	TGCGCCAGCAGCCAAGAAGGGGATGGACTAGCGAGCACAGATACGCAGTATTTT	CASSQEGDGLASTDTQYF
NA	TRBV7-8	TRBJ1-2	NA	TGTGCCAGCAGCCCCCGGCCGAGGAGTGATGGCTACACCTTC	CASSPRPRSDGYTF
NA	TRBV19	TRBJ1-1	NA	TGTGCCAGTAGTAACTGGGCAGGGGAGAGTCCTGAAGCTTTCTTT	CASSNWAGESPEAFF
TRBD1	TRBV7-3	TRBJ1-2	NA	TGTGCCAGCAGCTTCGAAGGGCCAAGGGGGCAGGCGTATTGGGATGGCTACACCTTC	CASSFEGPRGQAYWDGYTF
TRBD1	TRBV4-1	TRBJ1-2	NA	TGCGCCAGCAGCCAAGATAGGGGGACAGGGCTAAACTATGGCTACACCTTC	CASSQDRGTGLNYGYTF
TRBD1	TRBV7-9	TRBJ1-2	NA	TGTGCCAGCAGCCTGAGGGGACAGGGATCCTATGGCTACACCTTC	CASSLRGQGSYGYTF
NA	TRBV7-2	TRBJ2-7	few	TGTGCCAGCAGCTCCGGGCCGGAGTCCTACGAGCAGTACTTC	CASSSGPESYEQYF
NA	TRBV27	TRBJ2-3	NA	TGTGCCAGCAGTTTAATCGAGCGAACAGATACGCAGTATTTT	CASSLIERTDTQYF
TRBD2	TRBV5-1	TRBJ2-3	once	TGCGCCAGCAGCTTTACTAGCGGGGGCGGCACAGATACGCAGTATTTT	CASSFTSGGGTDTQYF
NA	TRBV6-2/TRBV6-3	TRBJ1-1	NA	TGTGCCAGCAGTTATCCCGACACTGAAGCTTTCTTT	CASSYPDTEAFF
TRBD1	TRBV12-3/TRBV12-4	TRBJ2-3	NA	TGTGCCAGCAGGGAAGGGGACAGGGGGCCCCTCGTAAGCACAGATACGCAGTATTTT	CASREGDRGPLVSTDTQYF
NA	TRBV25-1	TRBJ1-3	NA	TGTGCCAGCAGTGAATTTGGGGCCAACACCATATATTTT	CASSEFGANTIYF
TRBD1	TRBV6-6	TRBJ1-2	NA	TGTGCCAGCAGTTACTCGGGGGACAGGAATCATGGCTACACCTTC	CASSYSGDRNHGYTF
TRBD2	TRBV5-4	TRBJ2-7	NA	TGTGCCAGCAGCGCGATCGGGGGGGAGGAGCAGTACTTC	CASSAIGGEEQYF
NA	TRBV19	TRBJ1-5	few	TGTGCCACCGATTCCTATAGCAATCAGCCCCAGCATTTT	CATDSYSNQPQHF
NA	TRBV5-6	TRBJ2-3	many	TGTGCCAGCAGCGGAGGTTGGGGTTCAGATACGCAGTATTTT	CASSGGWGSDTQYF
NA	TRBV11-2	TRBJ1-6	NA	TGTGCCAGCAGCCTCTCCGGACAGAGCTCCTATAATTCACCCCTCCACTTT	CASSLSGQSSYNSPLHF
NA	TRBV25-1	TRBJ1-1	NA	TGTGCCAGCAGTGAATTGGGTTACACTGAAGCTTTCTTT	CASSELGYTEAFF
TRBD1	TRBV28	TRBJ2-7	NA	TGTGCCAGCTCGACAGGGGGCGCAAGGGGAAGCTTGATGGTCGAGCAGTACTTC	CASSTGGARGSLMVEQYF
NA	TRBV2	TRBJ2-5	NA	TGTGCCAGCATCCCCTATTCAGGGAAGGAGAGAGAGACCCAGTACTTC	CASIPYSGKERETQYF
TRBD2	TRBV29-1	TRBJ2-7	NA	TGCAGCGTTGGGAGGACGGGGGGACTTCTAGGGTACGAGCAGTACTTC	CSVGRTGGLLGYEQYF
NA	TRBV7-6	TRBJ2-5	NA	TGTGCCAGCAGCTTAGATCCGGGCCGGGAGACCCAGTACTTC	CASSLDPGRETQYF
TRBD2	TRBV4-3	TRBJ2-2	NA	TGCGCCAGCAGCCGTAGCGGGGGATGGACCGGGGAGCTGTTTTTT	CASSRSGGWTGELFF
TRBD1	TRBV15	TRBJ2-5	NA	TGTGCCACCAGCCGCGGACAGGGGGCCTCGGAGACCCAGTACTTC	CATSRGQGASETQYF
NA	TRBV7-2	TRBJ2-1	NA	TGTACCAGCAGCTCCCTCCTCTATATCTCTGAGCAGTTCTTC	CTSSSLLYISEQFF
TRBD1	TRBV12-3/TRBV12-4	TRBJ1-1	NA	TGTGCCAGCAGCAACAGGGGAGGGAGGGGCACTGAAGCTTTCTTT	CASSNRGGRGTEAFF
NA	TRBV29-1	TRBJ2-1	NA	TGCAGCGTTAGCGTGAGCTCCTACAATGAGCAGTTCTTC	CSVSVSSYNEQFF
TRBD2	TRBV7-2	TRBJ2-3	NA	TGTGCCAGCAGCTCGTGGCGGGGGGGAGGGCGTGGCACAGATACGCAGTATTTT	CASSSWRGGGRGTDTQYF
NA	TRBV7-2	TRBJ1-2	few	TGTGCCAGCAGCTTTTTTGGCGGGGGCGTAAATGGCTACACCTTC	CASSFFGGGVNGYTF
TRBD2	TRBV7-6	TRBJ2-1	NA	TGTGCCAGCAGCATCGGGACTAGCGGTCCGTCCTACAATGAGCAGTTCTTC	CASSIGTSGPSYNEQFF
TRBD1	TRBV7-9	TRBJ2-7	few	TGTGCCAGCAGCTTTAGGACAGGGGGGCGCGAGCAGTACTTC	CASSFRTGGREQYF
NA	TRBV5-1	TRBJ1-1	few	TGCGCCAGCAGCTTGGTTTATATGACTGAAGCTTTCTTT	CASSLVYMTEAFF
TRBD2	TRBV7-2	TRBJ2-3	NA	TGTGCCAGCAGCCCAACTAGCGGGGGGGCAGATACGCAGTATTTT	CASSPTSGGADTQYF
TRBD2	TRBV20-1	TRBJ2-1	once	TGCAGTGCTAGAGATCGGTCGGCGGGGGGGCCGTATGGTGAGCAGTTCTTC	CSARDRSAGGPYGEQFF
NA	TRBV28	TRBJ1-2	NA	TGTGCCAGCAGTTTATTTGACGGGACTAACTATGGCTACACCTTC	CASSLFDGTNYGYTF
NA	TRBV7-2	TRBJ1-2	NA	TGTGCCAGCAGCTTAGTGGCAGGGACGTCTGGGGGCTACACCTTC	CASSLVAGTSGGYTF
TRBD1	TRBV2	TRBJ1-2	NA	TGTGCCAGCAGAGGACAGGGGGGTAACTATGGCTACACCTTC	CASRGQGGNYGYTF
TRBD1	TRBV5-4	TRBJ2-7	NA	TGTGCCAGCAGCTTGGGAGGACAGGCGATGCAGTACTTC	CASSLGGQAMQYF
NA	TRBV9	TRBJ2-1	NA	TGTGCCAGCAGCGTAGCGTCCGGGTGGGGCGTATACAATGAGCAGTTCTTC	CASSVASGWGVYNEQFF
NA	TRBV7-9	TRBJ1-2	NA	TGTGCCAGCAGCTTGGGAACGGGGGCTAACTATGGCTACACCTTC	CASSLGTGANYGYTF
TRBD1	TRBV6-2/TRBV6-3	TRBJ1-1	NA	TGTGCCAGCGGGGGACAGTTAAACACTGAAGCTTTCTTT	CASGGQLNTEAFF
NA	TRBV7-9	TRBJ2-1	few	TGTGCCAGCAGCCCGCCCGGACAGTTCTACAATGAGCAGTTCTTC	CASSPPGQFYNEQFF
TRBD1	TRBV7-9	TRBJ2-5	few	TGTGCCAGCAGCTCGACCCGGGACAGGGGCCAAGAGACCCAGTACTTC	CASSSTRDRGQETQYF
TRBD1	TRBV4-1	TRBJ1-4	many	TGCGCCAGCAGCCAAAAACGACAGGGCCAAAGTGAAAAACTGTTTTTT	CASSQKRQGQSEKLFF
NA	TRBV6-2/TRBV6-3	TRBJ2-1	few	TGTGCCAGCAGTTACCTTGGGGTTGGCTACAATGAGCAGTTCTTC	CASSYLGVGYNEQFF
NA	TRBV7-2	TRBJ2-3	few	TGTGCCAGCAGCCTGTCGCCCATGCCGAGCACAGATACGCAGTATTTT	CASSLSPMPSTDTQYF
TRBD2	TRBV20-1	TRBJ2-3	NA	TGCAGTGCTAGTACCCCGACTAGCGGGGCTACAGATACGCAGTATTTT	CSASTPTSGATDTQYF
NA	TRBV7-2	TRBJ1-4	few	TGTGCCAGCAGCCCTGTTGGGGGTTTGGTGTGGGAAAAACTGTTTTTT	CASSPVGGLVWEKLFF
NA	TRBV7-2	TRBJ1-5	NA	TGTGCCAGCAGCTTAGCGGGCTCAGGCGGCAATCAGCCCCAGCATTTT	CASSLAGSGGNQPQHF
NA	TRBV19	TRBJ1-6	NA	TGTGCCAGTAATGAGGGAGGCACCTACACACCCCTCCACTTT	CASNEGGTYTPLHF